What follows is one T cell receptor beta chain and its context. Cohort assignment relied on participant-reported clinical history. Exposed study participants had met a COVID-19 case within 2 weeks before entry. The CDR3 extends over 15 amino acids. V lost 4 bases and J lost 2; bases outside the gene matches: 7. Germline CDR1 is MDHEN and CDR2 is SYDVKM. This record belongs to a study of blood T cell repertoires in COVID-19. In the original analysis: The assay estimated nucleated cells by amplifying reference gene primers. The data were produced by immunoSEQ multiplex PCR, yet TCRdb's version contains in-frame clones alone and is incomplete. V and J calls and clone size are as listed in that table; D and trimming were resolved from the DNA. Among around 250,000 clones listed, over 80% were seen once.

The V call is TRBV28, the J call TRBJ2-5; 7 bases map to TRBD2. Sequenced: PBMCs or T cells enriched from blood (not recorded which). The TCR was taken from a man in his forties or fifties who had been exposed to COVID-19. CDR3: CASSSGGANQETQYF. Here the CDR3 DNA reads TGTGCCAGCAGTTCGGGAGGCGCCAATCAAGAGACCCAGTACTTC.